This T cell receptor beta chain was captured in a study of shared clonotypes between healthy human individuals. Trimming removed 3 bases from V and 5 bases from J; junction bases left unmatched: 7. Germline V gives CDR1 MDHEN, CDR2 SYDVKM. The CDR3 covers 15 residues. The table came from immunoSEQ multiplex PCR; TCRdb's copy has only in-frame clones and leaves some out. Here the sample spans about 2.5 million clones, 80% to 95% being singletons. This rearrangement joins TRBV28 to TRBJ2-3; TRBD1 matches 8 bases. The origin of this receptor is a man between 18 and 29 years old in good health. Some clones in this sample may be carry-over from other donors' samples. The sequenced sample consisted of naive CD4+ T cells from PBMCs. The subset: CD45RA+ positively selected. The DNA for the CDR3 is TGTGCCAGCAGTTTTGGAGACAGGGGCATAGATACGCAGTATTTT. This encodes CASSFGDRGIDTQYF. Filled out from reference TRBV28 and TRBJ2-3, the complete variable domain reads DVKVTQSSRYLVKRTGEKVFLECVQDMDHENMFWYRQDPGLGLRLIYFSYDVKMKEKGDIPEGYSVSREKKERFSLILESASTNQTSMYLCASSFGDRGIDTQYFGPGTRLTVL.